The 29 T cell receptor beta chains given below trace back to one sample, sequenced in a study of identical twins. TCRdb independently ran MiXCR on the 5' RACE reads; one entry per CDR3 protein. Counted here are about 700,000 distinct CDR3 sequences, 8.6% occurring once; the ten biggest clones make up approximately 0.96%. This sample was also put to use in a study of yellow fever vaccine responses in identical twins.

Sequencing was performed on PBMCs. The receptors were sampled from a woman under 30 in good health.

In this sample, this clonotype turned up many times. V is TRBV4-3 and J is TRBJ2-3; 8 bases align to TRBD1. J was trimmed by 2 bases and V by 0 bases; bases with no gene match: 7. The CDR3 contains 17 residues. The germline V gene encodes CDR1 LGHNA and CDR2 YSLEER. This CDR3 is CASSQEGQVTHTDTQYF. CDR3 nucleotide sequence: TGCGCCAGCAGCCAAGAGGGACAGGTGACCCACACAGATACGCAGTATTTT.

This clonotype was counted many times. The chain carries TRBV7-9 and TRBJ2-7; 9 bases fit TRBD1. The J segment lost 4 bases and the V segment lost 7 bases, leaving 5 bases of the junction unmatched. This CDR3 has 13 amino acids. Per the germline V gene, CDR1 is SEHNR and CDR2 is FQNEAQ (reference sequence). In nucleotides, the CDR3 is TGTGCCAGCACCGGGACAGGGTCATACGAGCAGTACTTC. Translating gives CASTGTGSYEQYF.

At least ten counts were recorded for this clonotype. This chain uses TRBV14 with TRBJ2-7; 9 bases are shared with TRBD1. CDR1 is SGHDN, CDR2 FVKESK, per germline. This CDR3 has 13 residues. V gave up 6 bases and J gave up 0 bases; unmatched junction bases: 0. CDR3 in amino acids: CASRDRGSYEQYF. Written as DNA, the CDR3 is TGTGCCAGCAGGGACAGGGGCTCCTACGAGCAGTACTTC.

This chain joins TRBV6-2 or TRBV6-3 and TRBJ2-3; TRBD1 matches 7 bases. This CDR3 has 11 residues. Germline CDR1 is MNHEY and CDR2 is SVGEGT. The J segment lost 11 bases and the V segment lost 6 bases, leaving 5 bases of the junction unmatched. The CDR3 is CASSGTVEQYF. The CDR3 DNA is TGTGCCAGCAGCGGGACAGTCGAGCAGTATTTT.

The chain combines TRBV20-1 with TRBJ2-3; D may be TRBD2 (6 bases). The CDR3 consists of 15 residues. Between the trimmed V and J ends, which lost 5 bases and 3 bases, there was a span of 18 bases. Per the germline V gene, CDR1 is DFQATT and CDR2 is SNEGSKA (reference sequence). The CDR3 sequence: CSALTGLLDTDTQYF. CDR3 sequence (DNA): TGCAGTGCTTTGACGGGACTCTTAGATACAGATACGCAGTATTTT.

This clonotype has a handful of counts. The chain recombines TRBV6-5 with TRBJ1-2; D is perhaps TRBD1 (6 bases). In germline, CDR1 is MNHEY, CDR2 SVGAGI. V lost 0 bases, J lost 6 bases, and 17 bases lay in between. CDR3 length: 16 residues. The CDR3: CASSYSESGGLDGYTF. Here the CDR3 DNA reads TGTGCCAGCAGTTACTCGGAATCTGGGGGCTTGGATGGCTACACCTTC.

This clonotype was observed at least ten times. The chain has TRBV4-3 and TRBJ2-2, with TRBD1 matching 7 bases. V lost 2 bases, J lost 2 bases, and 2 bases stayed unmatched. This CDR3 has 15 amino acids. Looked up from germline, CDR1 is LGHNA and CDR2 is YSLEER. The CDR3 DNA is TGCGCCAGCAGCCAAACAGGGGTTAACACCGGGGAGCTGTTTTTT. It is translated as CASSQTGVNTGELFF.

V is TRBV20-1 and J is TRBJ2-1; 9 bases fit TRBD1. Germline V gene sequence: CDR1 DFQATT, CDR2 SNEGSKA (reference sequence). Trimming removed 0 bases from V and 7 bases from J; junction bases left unmatched: 7. This CDR3 is built from 15 residues. The CDR3 DNA reads as TGCAGTGCTAGAGATCTACAGGGGGCGCTGAATGAGCAGTTCTTC. This translates into CSARDLQGALNEQFF.

This chain connects TRBV6-2 or TRBV6-3 to TRBJ2-2, with 12 nucleotides matching TRBD1. Losses at the gene ends were 8 bases for V and 6 bases for J; bases not matched to a gene: 13. Germline V gene sequence: CDR1 MNHEY, CDR2 SVGEGT. CDR3 length: 17 residues. The CDR3 reads CASGTGGTTLVSGELFF. Here the CDR3 DNA reads TGTGCCAGCGGGACAGGGGGCACCACTCTGGTGTCCGGGGAGCTGTTTTTT.

This clonotype occurred many times. The chain combines TRBV20-1 with TRBJ1-4, with TRBD1 as a possible D gene (6 bases). V was clipped by 2 bases and J by 8 bases, with 18 bases between them. The CDR3 is 15 amino acids. Germline CDR1 reads DFQATT; CDR2 reads SNEGSKA (reference sequence). The CDR3 DNA reads as TGCAGTGCTAGACCTCTACAGGGAGAGGTAGAAAAACTGTTTTTT. Its translation: CSARPLQGEVEKLFF.

V and J are TRBV15 and TRBJ1-2; D gene uncertain. Germline V gene lookup returns CDR1 LNHNV and CDR2 YYDKDF (reference sequence). Deletions cut 2 bases from V and 4 bases from J, with 14 bases between. CDR3 length equals 15 residues. The CDR3 DNA is TGTGCCACCAGCAGACCTCGGGAAGCGACCTATGGCTACACCTTC. Its translation: CATSRPREATYGYTF.

V is TRBV20-1 and J is TRBJ2-1; D gene ambiguous. This CDR3 spans 15 amino acids. Germline loops: CDR1 DFQATT, CDR2 SNEGSKA (reference sequence). Between the trimmed V and J ends, which lost 8 bases and 0 bases, there was a span of 17 bases. The CDR3 DNA is TGCAGTCCACCCCGCTACACACTCTCCTACAATGAGCAGTTCTTC. This encodes CSPPRYTLSYNEQFF.

This clonotype was recorded a few times. Here the CDR3 reads CASSDVTSQDSYEQYF. The CDR3 region has the DNA TGTGCCAGCAGCGACGTAACGTCGCAGGATTCCTACGAGCAGTACTTC. V gene TRBV9 combines with J gene TRBJ2-7; D ambiguous. V was cut by 3 bases and J by 1 base, with 17 bases left in between. CDR1 is SGDLS, CDR2 YYNGEE, per germline. The CDR3 consists of 16 residues.

This clonotype was detected only a few times. The chain employs TRBV7-2 and TRBJ2-1; the D is unclear. Trimming removed 3 bases at V and 1 base at J, with 10 bases between. Germline CDR1 SGHTA, CDR2 FQGNSA. The CDR3 runs 15 residues. The CDR3 nucleotides are TGTGCCAGCAGCTTGTTAGGGCGGTCCTACAATGAGCAGTTCTTC. It is translated as CASSLLGRSYNEQFF.

V usage is TRBV5-8 and J usage is TRBJ2-1; 11 nucleotides match TRBD1. The CDR3 consists of 14 residues. V shed 0 bases, J shed 15 bases, and the junction held 8 bases outside the gene matches. CDR1 and CDR2 from the germline V gene are SGHTS and YDEGEE. The CDR3 coding sequence is TGTGCCAGCAGCTTGGGCAGACCTGGGACAGGGGGGTTCTTC. It specifies CASSLGRPGTGGFF.

The chain recombines TRBV7-9 with TRBJ2-1; TRBD2 aligns across 7 bases. CDR1 SEHNR and CDR2 FQNEAQ come from the germline V gene (reference sequence). Trimming took 2 bases from V and 8 from J; bases not matched to a gene: 12. This CDR3 has 16 amino acids. CDR3 sequence (DNA): TGTGCCAGCAGCTTAAGGGTTGGGAGGGTCGGGGATGAGCAGTTCTTC. This gives the protein CASSLRVGRVGDEQFF.

The CDR3 nucleotides read TGTGCCAGCAGCTTAGTAGGAAAAGGCGGCGGTGAGCAGTTCTTC. Residues: CASSLVGKGGGEQFF. The V gene is TRBV11-3, the J gene TRBJ2-1, with no clear D. Trimming shortened V by 1 base and J by 9 bases, and 16 bases separated the two germline ends. This CDR3 has 15 amino acids. CDR1 and CDR2 (germline): SGHNT, YENEEA.

This clonotype was observed a few times. The chain recombines TRBV15 with TRBJ1-1, with D possibly being TRBD1 (5 bases). Germline lookup yields CDR1 LNHNV and CDR2 YYDKDF (reference sequence). The CDR3 totals 13 residues. The germline V and J ends were trimmed by 6 bases and 1 base, with 9 bases remaining between them. CDR3 sequence: CATRGQKNTEAFF. CDR3 sequence (DNA): TGTGCCACCAGAGGACAAAAGAACACTGAAGCTTTCTTT.

This clonotype showed up just a few times. Given a much more abundant clone one base away, this may be a read error. The DNA of the CDR3 is TGTGCCAGCAGCCACGGACTAGCGGGGAACACCGGGGAGCTGTTTTTT. It yields the protein CASSHGLAGNTGELFF. The chain carries TRBV3-1 and TRBJ2-2, with 11 nucleotides matching TRBD2. The CDR3 loop spans 16 amino acids. Germline V gene data show CDR1 as LGHDT and CDR2 as YNNKEL (reference sequence). Trimming removed 3 bases from V and 1 base from J; junction bases left unmatched: 1.

A single count supports this clonotype. The rearrangement links TRBV25-1 to TRBJ2-1; D ambiguous. The V gene lost 2 bases and the J gene lost 4 bases, with 9 bases spanning the gap. There are 14 residues in the CDR3. CDR1 and CDR2 (germline): MGHDK, SYGVNS. CDR3 coding DNA: TGTGCCAGCAGTGAACCCACCTATTACAATGAGCAGTTCTTC. Encoded protein: CASSEPTYYNEQFF. Drawing the rest from reference TRBV25-1 and TRBJ2-1, the complete variable domain is EADIYQTPRYLVIGTGKKITLECSQTMGHDKMYWYQQDPGMELHLIHYSYGVNSTEKGDLSSESTVSRIRTEHFPLTLESARPSHTSQYLCASSEPTYYNEQFFGPGTRLTVL.

A few counts support this clonotype. This chain's CDR3 is CSVEIQGARTEAFF. For the CDR3, the DNA is TGCAGCGTTGAGATACAGGGGGCGCGCACTGAAGCTTTCTTT. The genes are TRBV29-1 and TRBJ1-1; 9 nucleotides agree with TRBD1. CDR1 is SQVTM and CDR2 is ANQGSEA in the germline V gene. The length of the CDR3 is 14 residues. V dropped 3 bases and J dropped 4; count of bases not matched to a gene: 6. Looking up the rest from reference TRBV29-1 and TRBJ1-1 gives the full variable domain: SAVISQKPSRDICQRGTSLTIQCQVDSQVTMMFWYRQQPGQSLTLIATANQGSEATYESGFVIDKFPISRPNLTFSTLTVSNMSPEDSSIYLCSVEIQGARTEAFFGQGTRLTVV.

This clonotype has just a few counts. The CDR3 DNA reads as TGCGCCAGCAGCCAAGATTTATCCCCGTCAGAGACCCAGTACTTC. It is translated as CASSQDLSPSETQYF. This chain uses TRBV4-3 with TRBJ2-5; D is unresolved. Trimming left V 0 bases short and J 4 bases short, with 12 bases between. In germline, CDR1 is LGHNA, CDR2 YSLEER. This CDR3 is 15 amino acids long.

The chain has TRBV18 and TRBJ2-7; D not resolved. The germline V gene encodes CDR1 KGHSH and CDR2 LQKENI. Trimming cost V 2 bases and J 0 bases, with 11 bases left between them. The CDR3 runs 15 residues. In DNA form, the CDR3 reads TGTGCCAGCTCACCATCAGGAGTAAGCTCCTACGAGCAGTACTTC. Protein sequence: CASSPSGVSSYEQYF. Combining the CDR3 with reference TRBV18 and TRBJ2-7 gives the whole variable domain NAGVMQNPRHLVRRRGQEARLRCSPMKGHSHVYWYRQLPEEGLKFMVYLQKENIIDESGMPKERFSAEFPKEGPSILRIQQVVRGDSAAYFCASSPSGVSSYEQYFGPGTRLTVT.

In this sample, this clonotype turned up a few times. J is TRBJ2-7 and V is TRBV3-1; no firm D call. Germline V gene sequence: CDR1 LGHDT, CDR2 YNNKEL (reference sequence). The V gene lost 3 bases and the J gene lost 2 bases, with 11 bases spanning the gap. The CDR3 spans 14 residues. The CDR3 nucleotides are TGTGCCAGCAGCCATTCCCCACCACCCTACGAGCAGTACTTC. Protein: CASSHSPPPYEQYF.

The chain carries TRBV7-2 and TRBJ1-2; D is undetermined. Germline-derived CDR1 and CDR2 are SGHTA and FQGNSA. CDR3 size: 13 residues. Trimming pared 4 bases from V and 2 bases from J, leaving 8 bases between. CDR3 bases: TGTGCCAGCAGCTACCAGGAAAACTATGGCTACACCTTC. Protein product: CASSYQENYGYTF.

The rearrangement links TRBV9 to TRBJ1-4, with TRBD1 matching over 12 bases. V lost 1 base to trimming and J lost 7 bases; unmatched junction nucleotides: 26. This CDR3 contains 23 residues. Germline CDR1 is SGDLS and CDR2 is YYNGEE. This chain's CDR3 is CASSVHRDRGPPCGLGLVEKLFF. CDR3 coding DNA: TGTGCCAGCAGCGTACACCGGGACAGGGGGCCCCCGTGCGGTCTTGGTCTGGTTGAAAAACTGTTTTTT.

This clonotype has only a few counts. The chain uses TRBV3-1 and TRBJ2-3; tentatively, D is TRBD2 (7 bases). This CDR3 is 15 amino acids long. CDR1 is LGHDT, CDR2 YNNKEL, per germline (reference sequence). The germline V and J ends were trimmed by 1 base and 2 bases, with 10 bases remaining between them. CDR3 in amino acids: CASSQAGGHTDTQYF. CDR3 nucleotide sequence: TGTGCCAGCAGCCAAGCGGGGGGCCACACAGATACGCAGTATTTT.

The chain is built from TRBV27 and TRBJ1-6; no clear D gene. V lost 7 bases and J lost 5, with 18 bases in between. The germline V gene has CDR1 MNHEY and CDR2 SMNVEV (reference sequence). This CDR3 has 16 residues. CDR3 protein: CASKGGGGGHNSPLHF. Here the CDR3 DNA reads TGTGCCAGCAAGGGCGGAGGAGGCGGGCATAATTCACCCCTCCACTTT.

A few counts support this clonotype. The chain combines TRBV7-3 with TRBJ2-5; 8 positions agree with TRBD2. The germline V gene has CDR1 SGHTA and CDR2 FQGTGA. The CDR3 contains 13 residues. V lost 6 bases, J lost 5 bases, and 5 bases stayed unmatched. CDR3 protein: CASRQSGGETQYF. The DNA of the CDR3 is TGTGCCAGCAGACAATCGGGGGGGGAGACCCAGTACTTC.